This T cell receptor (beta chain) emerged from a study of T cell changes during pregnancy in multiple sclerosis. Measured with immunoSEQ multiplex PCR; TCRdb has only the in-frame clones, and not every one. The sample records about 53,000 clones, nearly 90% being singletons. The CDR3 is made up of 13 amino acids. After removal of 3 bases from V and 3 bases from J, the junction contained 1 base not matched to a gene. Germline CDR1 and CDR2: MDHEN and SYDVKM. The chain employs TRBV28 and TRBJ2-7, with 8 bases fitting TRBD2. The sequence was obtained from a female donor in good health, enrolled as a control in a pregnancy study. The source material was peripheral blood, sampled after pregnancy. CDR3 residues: CASSLGTSYEQYF. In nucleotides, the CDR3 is TGTGCCAGCAGTTTGGGGACTAGCTACGAGCAGTACTTC.